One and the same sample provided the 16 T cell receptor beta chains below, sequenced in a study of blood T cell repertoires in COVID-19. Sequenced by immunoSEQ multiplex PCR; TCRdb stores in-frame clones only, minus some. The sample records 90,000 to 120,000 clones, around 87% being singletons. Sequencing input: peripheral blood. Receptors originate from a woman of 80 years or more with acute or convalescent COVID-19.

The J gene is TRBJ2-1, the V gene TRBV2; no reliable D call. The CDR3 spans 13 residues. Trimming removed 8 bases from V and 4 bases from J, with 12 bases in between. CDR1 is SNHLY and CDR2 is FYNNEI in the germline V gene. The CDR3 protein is CASVGSSYNEQFF. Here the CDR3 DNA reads TGTGCCAGCGTCGGTTCTAGTTACAATGAGCAGTTCTTC.

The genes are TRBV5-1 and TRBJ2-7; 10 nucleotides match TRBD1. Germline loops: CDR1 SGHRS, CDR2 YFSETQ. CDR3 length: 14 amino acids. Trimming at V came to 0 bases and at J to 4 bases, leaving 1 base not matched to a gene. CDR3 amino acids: CASSLGGQGYEQYF. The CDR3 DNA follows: TGCGCCAGCAGCTTGGGGGGACAGGGGTACGAGCAGTACTTC.

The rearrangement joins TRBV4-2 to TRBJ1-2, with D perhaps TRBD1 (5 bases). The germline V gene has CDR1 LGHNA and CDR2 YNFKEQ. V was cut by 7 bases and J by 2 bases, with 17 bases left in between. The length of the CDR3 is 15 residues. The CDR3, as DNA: TGTGCCAGCACCGAAACGGTCGGGGGGAACTATGGCTACACCTTC. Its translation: CASTETVGGNYGYTF.

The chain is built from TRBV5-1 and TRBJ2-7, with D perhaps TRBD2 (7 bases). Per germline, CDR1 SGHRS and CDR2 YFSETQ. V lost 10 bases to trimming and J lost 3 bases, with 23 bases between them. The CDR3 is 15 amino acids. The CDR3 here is CARWGGEGGYYEQYF. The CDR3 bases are TGCGCCCGCTGGGGCGGGGAGGGGGGATACTACGAGCAGTACTTC.

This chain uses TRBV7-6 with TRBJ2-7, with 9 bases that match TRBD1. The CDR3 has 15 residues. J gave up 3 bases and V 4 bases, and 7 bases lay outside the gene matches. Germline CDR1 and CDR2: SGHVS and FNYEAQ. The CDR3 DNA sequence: TGTGCCAGCAGCTCCCTTCCGGGACAGGGCTACGAGCAGTACTTC. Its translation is CASSSLPGQGYEQYF.

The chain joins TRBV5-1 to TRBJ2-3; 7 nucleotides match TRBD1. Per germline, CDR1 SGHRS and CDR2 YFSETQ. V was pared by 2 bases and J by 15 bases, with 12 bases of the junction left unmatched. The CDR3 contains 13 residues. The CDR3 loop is CASSFGDRPSGYF. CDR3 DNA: TGCGCCAGCAGCTTCGGGGACAGACCCTCCGGCTATTTT.

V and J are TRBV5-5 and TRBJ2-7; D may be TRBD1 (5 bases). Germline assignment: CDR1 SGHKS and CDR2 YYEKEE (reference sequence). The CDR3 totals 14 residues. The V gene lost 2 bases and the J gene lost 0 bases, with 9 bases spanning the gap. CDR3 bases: TGTGCCAGCAGCTTCATACAGGCCTCCTACGAGCAGTACTTC. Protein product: CASSFIQASYEQYF.

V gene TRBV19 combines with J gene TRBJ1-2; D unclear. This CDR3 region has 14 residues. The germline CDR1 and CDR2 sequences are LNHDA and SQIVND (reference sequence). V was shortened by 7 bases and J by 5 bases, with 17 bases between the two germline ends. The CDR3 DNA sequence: TGTGCCAGTACCTATGGTCGGGGAGGATATGGCTACACCTTC. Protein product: CASTYGRGGYGYTF.

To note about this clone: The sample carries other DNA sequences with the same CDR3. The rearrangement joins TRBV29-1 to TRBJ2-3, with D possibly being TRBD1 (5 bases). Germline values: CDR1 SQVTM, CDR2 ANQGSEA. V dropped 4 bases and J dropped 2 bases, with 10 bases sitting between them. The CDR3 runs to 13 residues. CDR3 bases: TGCAGCGTTGGAAGGGGCCTCACAGATACGCAGTATTTT. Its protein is CSVGRGLTDTQYF.

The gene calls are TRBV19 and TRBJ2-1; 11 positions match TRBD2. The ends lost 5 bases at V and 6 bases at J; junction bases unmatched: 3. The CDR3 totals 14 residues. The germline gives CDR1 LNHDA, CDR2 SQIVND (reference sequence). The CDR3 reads CASSVGLAGNEQFF. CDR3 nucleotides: TGTGCCAGTAGTGTCGGACTAGCGGGCAATGAGCAGTTCTTC.

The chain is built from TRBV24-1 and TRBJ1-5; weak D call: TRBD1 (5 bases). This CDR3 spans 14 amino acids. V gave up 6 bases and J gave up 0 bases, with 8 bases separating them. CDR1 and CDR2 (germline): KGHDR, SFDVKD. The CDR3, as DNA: TGTGCCACCAGTCAACAGGATAGCAATCAGCCCCAGCATTTT. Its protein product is CATSQQDSNQPQHF.

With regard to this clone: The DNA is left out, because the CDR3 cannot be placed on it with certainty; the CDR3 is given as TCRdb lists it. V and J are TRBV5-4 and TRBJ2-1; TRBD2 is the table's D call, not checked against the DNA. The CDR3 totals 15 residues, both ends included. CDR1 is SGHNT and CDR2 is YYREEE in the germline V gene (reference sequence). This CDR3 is CASSFGSGGPIEQFF.

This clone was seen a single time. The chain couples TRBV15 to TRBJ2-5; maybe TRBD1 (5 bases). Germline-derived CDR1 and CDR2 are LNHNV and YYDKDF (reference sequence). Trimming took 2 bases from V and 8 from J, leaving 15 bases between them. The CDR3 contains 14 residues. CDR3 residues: CATSRFQTDNTQYF. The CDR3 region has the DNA TGTGCCACCAGCAGATTTCAGACAGACAACACCCAGTACTTC.

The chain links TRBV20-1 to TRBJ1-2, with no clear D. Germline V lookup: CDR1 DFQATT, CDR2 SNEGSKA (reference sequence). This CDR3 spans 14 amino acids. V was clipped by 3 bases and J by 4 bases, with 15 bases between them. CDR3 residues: CSASLLPVSYGYTF. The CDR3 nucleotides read TGCAGTGCTAGTTTACTTCCCGTTAGCTATGGCTACACCTTC.

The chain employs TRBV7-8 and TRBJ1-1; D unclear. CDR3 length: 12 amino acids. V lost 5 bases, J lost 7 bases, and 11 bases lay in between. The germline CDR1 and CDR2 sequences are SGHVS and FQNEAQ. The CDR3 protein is CASSPEADEAFF. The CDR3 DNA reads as TGTGCCAGCAGCCCAGAGGCCGATGAAGCTTTCTTT.

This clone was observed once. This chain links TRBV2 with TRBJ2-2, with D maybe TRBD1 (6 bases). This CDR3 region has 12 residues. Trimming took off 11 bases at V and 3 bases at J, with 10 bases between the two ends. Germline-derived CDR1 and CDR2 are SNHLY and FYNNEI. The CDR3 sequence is CAQTGYTGELFF. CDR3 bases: TGTGCCCAAACAGGGTACACCGGGGAGCTGTTTTTT.